This T cell receptor beta chain was captured by sequencing in a study of shared clonotypes between healthy human individuals. General observations from the study: Despite large depth, rarefaction showed incomplete sorted-subset sequencing. Larger estimated richness was generally seen in naive subsets than in memory subsets.

Trimming cost V 5 bases and J 4 bases; bases outside gene matches: 4. This CDR3 contains 13 residues. Germline CDR1 and CDR2: LNHNV and YYDKDF (reference sequence). Several immunoSEQ 96-well plates shared each subset's DNA, each plate a replicate. Profiled with immunoSEQ multiplex PCR; TCRdb holds only in-frame clones, not every one. The data contain about 2.1 million clones, about 93% of them singletons. As to this clone: What it recognizes is unknown.

The naive CD8 fraction comprised CD45RO-negative cells positively selected for CCR7 and excluded terminally differentiated effector memory CD45RA+ cells. Adult donors, all healthy and HIV-negative, had no recent acute infections or vaccinations. Sequencing was performed on naive CD8+ T cells from PBMCs. The gene calls are TRBV15 and TRBJ2-7, with 8 bases lining up with TRBD1. The clonotype was recovered from a man younger than 30 in good health. Some clones in this sample may be carry-over from other donors' samples. CDR3 amino acids: CATSWDRSYEQYF. The CDR3 DNA is TGTGCCACCAGCTGGGACAGGTCTTACGAGCAGTACTTC.